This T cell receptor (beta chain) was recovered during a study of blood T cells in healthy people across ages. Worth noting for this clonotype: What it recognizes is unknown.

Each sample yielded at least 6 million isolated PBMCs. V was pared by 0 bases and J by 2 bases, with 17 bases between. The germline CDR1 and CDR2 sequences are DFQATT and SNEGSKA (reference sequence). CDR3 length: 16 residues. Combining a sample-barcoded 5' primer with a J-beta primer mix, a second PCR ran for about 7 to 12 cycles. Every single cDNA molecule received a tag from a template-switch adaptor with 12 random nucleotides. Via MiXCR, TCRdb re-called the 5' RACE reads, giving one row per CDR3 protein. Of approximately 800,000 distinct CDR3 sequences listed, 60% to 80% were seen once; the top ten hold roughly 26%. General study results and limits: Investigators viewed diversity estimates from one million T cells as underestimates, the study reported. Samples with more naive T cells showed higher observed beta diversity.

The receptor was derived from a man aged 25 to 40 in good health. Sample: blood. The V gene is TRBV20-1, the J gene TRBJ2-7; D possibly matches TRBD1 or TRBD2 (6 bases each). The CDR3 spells CSARDPSGEDPYEQYF. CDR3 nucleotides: TGCAGTGCTAGAGATCCGTCAGGGGAGGACCCCTACGAGCAGTACTTC.